A single T cell receptor (beta chain) is shown here with its context. Expressed TCRB transcripts were sequenced, since all the RNA that had been isolated was reverse transcribed. Data came from immunoSEQ multiplex PCR; TCRdb stores just in-frame clones and leaves some out. The table lists 200,000 to 250,000 clones, 68% of them singletons. This entry belongs to a study of beta chain features in type 1 diabetes. This clonotype was obtained from a man aged 25-40 years in good health. The sample taken for sequencing was naive CD4+ T cells from blood.

Here the CDR3 reads CSVEDSSGSYEQYF. CDR3 DNA: TGCAGCGTTGAAGACAGTAGCGGCTCCTACGAGCAGTACTTC. The chain joins TRBV29-1 to TRBJ2-7; perhaps TRBD2 as D (6 bases). The CDR3 covers 14 residues. Germline V lookup: CDR1 SQVTM, CDR2 ANQGSEA. Trimming shortened V by 0 bases and J by 0 bases, and 9 bases separated the two germline ends.